This TCR beta chain emerged from a study of OX40 agonist ivuxolimab in advanced cancers. Method: immunoSEQ multiplex PCR; TCRdb's copy keeps in-frame clones and lacks some. The table includes approximately 68,000 clones, 80% to 90% detected once. Germline assignment: CDR1 SGDLS and CDR2 YYNGEE. The V end was cut by 3 bases, the J end by 0 bases, with 10 bases between. The CDR3 loop spans 14 amino acids. This chain connects TRBV9 to TRBJ2-7, with D tentatively TRBD1 (5 bases). The sequence came from an adult with an advanced solid tumor such as melanoma, head and neck, liver or kidney cancer. The sequences come from CD4+ or CD8+ T cells sorted from blood, collected in a trial of the OX40 agonist ivuxolimab. CDR3 sequence: CASSAKGSSYEQYF. In DNA form, the CDR3 reads TGTGCCAGCAGCGCGAAGGGGTCCTCCTACGAGCAGTACTTC.